Listed below are T cell receptor beta chains from one sample, sequenced in a study of a mutant IDH1 vaccine in newly diagnosed glioma. No antigen has been assigned to these receptors. The table came from immunoSEQ multiplex PCR; TCRdb's copy has only in-frame clones and leaves some out. The data hold tens of thousands of clones, with over 80% observed a single time. The material was PBMCs, obtained from a glioma patient whose treatment included an IDH1 peptide vaccine. All receptors derive from a young man with glioma. The CDR3 runs from the conserved cysteine through the conserved F or W. D genes are given only for firm matches. Only part of the rows carry a size: once, few, many, or a class if the clone is expanded.

v_call	clone_size	d_call	j_call	cdr3_nt	cdr3_aa
TRBV10-1	NA	TRBD1	TRBJ2-7	TGCGCCAGCAGTGAGTCGACAGGGTCAGCCTACGAGCAGTACTTC	CASSESTGSAYEQYF
TRBV9	NA	NA	TRBJ1-2	TGTGCCAGCAGCGTTCCCGACGGGACTAACTATGGCTACACCTTC	CASSVPDGTNYGYTF
TRBV6-1	NA	NA	TRBJ2-7	TGTGCCAGCAGTGAAAGGGGATTCTCCTACGAGCAGTACTTC	CASSERGFSYEQYF
TRBV6-1	NA	NA	TRBJ1-2	TGTGCCAGCAGTGAAAGGCGTTGGGTTCTTGGCTACACCTTC	CASSERRWVLGYTF
TRBV5-1	NA	NA	TRBJ1-1	TGCGCCAGCAGCTTGGAGTACGGAGGCACTGAAGCTTTCTTT	CASSLEYGGTEAFF
TRBV7-7	NA	NA	TRBJ2-3	TGTGCCAGCAGCACGCTAAACACAGATACGCAGTATTTT	CASSTLNTDTQYF
TRBV7-9	NA	NA	TRBJ2-2	TGTGCCAGCAGACCCTCTAGGGATCGGGGGGAGCTGTTTTTT	CASRPSRDRGELFF
TRBV28	NA	TRBD1	TRBJ1-2	TGTGCCACCAGAGCCCGGGACAGGGACGGCTACACCTTC	CATRARDRDGYTF
TRBV5-1	NA	TRBD1	TRBJ2-7	TGCGCCAGCAGCTCCAGGGGGCCAGCCTACGAGCAGTACTTC	CASSSRGPAYEQYF
TRBV27	NA	NA	TRBJ1-1	TGTGCCAGCAGTTTAGTCGGCAACACTGAAGCTTTCTTT	CASSLVGNTEAFF
TRBV9	NA	NA	TRBJ2-7	TGTGCCAGCAGCCCCTCTCTTTCGGAGTACTCTGGGCAGTACTTC	CASSPSLSEYSGQYF
TRBV19	NA	NA	TRBJ2-1	TGTGCCAGTAGTATGGAAGGGTATGAGCAGTTCTTC	CASSMEGYEQFF
TRBV11-1	NA	NA	TRBJ1-1	TGTGCCAGCAGCTTAGTTTTGTGCACTGAAGCTTTCTTT	CASSLVLCTEAFF
TRBV15	few	NA	TRBJ1-1	TGTGCCACCAGCAGAGGGACAGCGATGAACACTGAAGCTTTCTTT	CATSRGTAMNTEAFF
TRBV27	NA	TRBD2	TRBJ2-3	TGTGCCAGCAGTTTATACGGGGAGGGGCGCGAAAATACGCAGTATTTT	CASSLYGEGRENTQYF
TRBV7-6	NA	NA	TRBJ2-7	TGTGCCAGCAGCTTGGGGACGGCCTACGAGCAGTACTTC	CASSLGTAYEQYF
TRBV6-5	once	NA	TRBJ2-7	TGTGCCAGCAGTGGGACGCATACCACCTACGAGCAGTACTTC	CASSGTHTTYEQYF
TRBV7-6	NA	NA	TRBJ1-4	TGTGCCAGCAGCTTAGCAGCTAATGAAAAACTGTTTTTT	CASSLAANEKLFF
TRBV28	NA	TRBD1	TRBJ2-7	TGTGCCAGCAGTCCCCGCCTACCGGGACAGGGCCCCTACGAGCAGTACTTC	CASSPRLPGQGPYEQYF
TRBV11-1	once	NA	TRBJ1-2	TGTGCCAGCAGCTTAGCGCGGAACAGATTGGATGGCTACACCTTC	CASSLARNRLDGYTF